One and the same sample provided the 25 T cell receptor beta chains below, sequenced in a study of blood T cell repertoires in COVID-19. Here immunoSEQ multiplex PCR was the method, and the copy in TCRdb shows in-frame clones only, minus some. The sample has fewer than 200,000 clones, roughly three quarters seen once. Material: peripheral blood. The origin of the receptors is a woman aged 45-65 years with active or convalescent COVID-19.

The V and J genes are TRBV2 and TRBJ2-5, with 8 bases identical to TRBD2. Germline V CDR1 and CDR2: SNHLY, FYNNEI. This CDR3 is 14 amino acids long. J was trimmed by 7 bases and V by 6 bases; bases with no gene match: 10. CDR3 protein: CASSSSGGQGTQYF. The CDR3 bases are TGTGCCAGCAGCTCCTCGGGGGGGCAGGGGACCCAGTACTTC.

The sample holds one count of this clone. The chain links TRBV7-6 to TRBJ2-1, with D hard to call. This CDR3 is 15 amino acids long. The germline gives CDR1 SGHVS, CDR2 FNYEAQ. V was cut by 2 bases and J by 1 base, with 9 bases left in between. The CDR3 bases are TGTGCCAGCAGCTTACAGGCAGTTTCCTACAATGAGCAGTTCTTC. It yields the protein CASSLQAVSYNEQFF. Filled out from reference TRBV7-6 and TRBJ2-1, the complete variable domain reads GAGVSQSPRYKVTKRGQDVALRCDPISGHVSLYWYRQALGQGPEFLTYFNYEAQQDKSGLPNDRFSAERPEGSISTLTIQRTEQRDSAMYRCASSLQAVSYNEQFFGPGTRLTVL.

The chain employs TRBV5-5 and TRBJ2-5; TRBD1 is a possible D gene (6 bases). The CDR3 is made up of 13 amino acids. Per germline, CDR1 SGHKS and CDR2 YYEKEE (reference sequence). Trimming shortened V by 1 base and J by 3 bases, and 7 bases separated the two germline ends. DNA of the CDR3: TGTGCCAGCAGCTTGTCAGGGGAAGAGACCCAGTACTTC. Protein product: CASSLSGEETQYF.

This chain links TRBV7-2 with TRBJ1-1; weak D call: TRBD1 (6 bases). Per the germline V gene, CDR1 is SGHTA and CDR2 is FQGNSA. The CDR3 sequence is 16 residues long. Trimming took off 1 base at V and 4 bases at J, with 16 bases between the two ends. The CDR3 loop is CASSLGGRRKGTEAFF. DNA for the CDR3: TGTGCCAGCAGCTTAGGGGGGCGGCGGAAAGGCACTGAAGCTTTCTTT.

V and J are TRBV19 and TRBJ2-7, with 8 bases identical to TRBD1. V shed 0 bases and J 2 bases; nucleotides not matched to a gene: 3. This CDR3 spans 15 amino acids. Germline values: CDR1 LNHDA, CDR2 SQIVND (reference sequence). CDR3 DNA: TGTGCCAGTAGTATAGATAACAGGGGGACCTACGAGCAGTACTTC. Protein product: CASSIDNRGTYEQYF.

The V gene is TRBV4-3, the J gene TRBJ2-7; tentatively, D is TRBD2 (6 bases). CDR3 length equals 15 residues. Germline CDR1 reads LGHNA; CDR2 reads YSLEER. V was clipped by 4 bases and J by 3 bases, with 16 bases between them. This CDR3 is CASSRNPGLGYEQYF. The CDR3 nucleotides are TGCGCCAGCAGCCGAAATCCGGGACTCGGCTACGAGCAGTACTTC.

With respect to this clone: This sample includes further DNA sequences coding for the same CDR3. The chain employs TRBV4-2 and TRBJ1-5; 7 bases are shared with TRBD1. The CDR3 extends over 14 amino acids. The germline V gene has CDR1 LGHNA and CDR2 YNFKEQ. V shed 0 bases, J shed 5 bases, and the junction held 1 base outside the gene matches. CDR3 in amino acids: CASSQDRGDQPQHF. CDR3 nucleotide sequence: TGTGCCAGCAGCCAAGACAGGGGGGATCAGCCCCAGCATTTT.

The gene calls are TRBV18 and TRBJ2-7; 7 bases agree with TRBD2. V shed 2 bases, J shed 1 base, and the junction held 5 bases outside the gene matches. This CDR3 is built from 15 residues. CDR1 KGHSH and CDR2 LQKENI come from the germline V gene. The CDR3 bases are TGTGCCAGCTCACCAGGGAGCGGGAAATCCTACGAGCAGTACTTC. Translated, it gives CASSPGSGKSYEQYF. The full variable domain, in which reference TRBV18 and TRBJ2-7 provide the parts outside the CDR3, is NAGVMQNPRHLVRRRGQEARLRCSPMKGHSHVYWYRQLPEEGLKFMVYLQKENIIDESGMPKERFSAEFPKEGPSILRIQQVVRGDSAAYFCASSPGSGKSYEQYFGPGTRLTVT.

The gene calls are TRBV9 and TRBJ2-7; TRBD1 matches at 7 bases. The CDR3 is 11 residues long. In germline, CDR1 is SGDLS, CDR2 YYNGEE. The J segment lost 5 bases and the V segment lost 9 bases, leaving 5 bases of the junction unmatched. CDR3 loop: CAINRGHEQYF. The CDR3 DNA sequence: TGTGCCATCAACAGGGGCCACGAGCAGTACTTC.

This chain connects TRBV9 to TRBJ2-1; 12 positions agree with TRBD2. Germline CDR1 is SGDLS and CDR2 is YYNGEE. Trimming cost V 0 bases and J 4 bases; bases outside gene matches: 2. CDR3 size: 16 residues. The CDR3 loop reads CASSVGTSGKYNEQFF. The CDR3 DNA reads TGTGCCAGCAGCGTAGGGACTAGCGGGAAATACAATGAGCAGTTCTTC. Complete variable domain (other parts from reference TRBV9 and TRBJ2-1): DSGVTQTPKHLITATGQRVTLRCSPRSGDLSVYWYQQSLDQGLQFLIQYYNGEERAKGNILERFSAQQFPDLHSELNLSSLELGDSALYFCASSVGTSGKYNEQFFGPGTRLTVL.

The genes are TRBV2 and TRBJ2-7; 9 bases fit TRBD1. V lost 0 bases to trimming and J lost 6 bases; unmatched junction nucleotides: 9. The CDR3 totals 16 residues. Germline CDR1 and CDR2: SNHLY and FYNNEI. The CDR3 DNA sequence: TGTGCCAGCAGTGAAGCCTGGCCGGGACAGGGAGTCGAGCAGTACTTC. This translates into CASSEAWPGQGVEQYF.

This clone has a single count. V usage is TRBV9 and J usage is TRBJ2-1; 7 bases agree with TRBD1. In germline, CDR1 is SGDLS, CDR2 YYNGEE. With 2 bases clipped from V and 7 bases from J, the junction kept 9 bases outside the gene matches. The CDR3 spans 15 residues. The DNA for the CDR3 is TGTGCCAGCAGCGTCTACGGGGCCAGGGGGAATGAGCAGTTCTTC. This translates into CASSVYGARGNEQFF.

This chain links TRBV6-1 with TRBJ2-3; 8 bases fit TRBD1. The V segment lost 4 bases and the J segment 1 base; nucleotides outside the gene matches: 10. Germline V gives CDR1 MNHNS, CDR2 SASEGT. The CDR3 is 17 residues long. This chain's CDR3 is CASSAWDRSLGTDTQYF. CDR3 in DNA: TGTGCCAGCAGTGCCTGGGACAGGTCTTTGGGCACAGATACGCAGTATTTT.

J is TRBJ1-6 and V is TRBV6-5; 8 bases line up with TRBD1. Germline CDR1 reads MNHEY; CDR2 reads SVGAGI. V lost 6 bases to trimming and J lost 8 bases; unmatched junction nucleotides: 9. This CDR3 has 15 residues. The CDR3 nucleotides read TGTGCCAGCAGATCCCTTGGACAGGGTGATTCACCCCTCCACTTT. This encodes CASRSLGQGDSPLHF.

The chain recombines TRBV4-2 with TRBJ2-7, with 15 nucleotides matching TRBD2. CDR1 is LGHNA and CDR2 is YNFKEQ in the germline V gene. The CDR3 runs to 20 residues. V was clipped by 1 base and J by 6 bases; unmatched bases: 16. CDR3 DNA: TGTGCCAGCAGCCAAGTTCTTAGGGGACTAGCGGGGGGACTAGCTGTCGAGCAGTACTTC. Protein product: CASSQVLRGLAGGLAVEQYF.

This clone came up once. The chain links TRBV14 to TRBJ1-5; 8 bases fit TRBD1. The germline V gene has CDR1 SGHDN and CDR2 FVKESK. The CDR3 sequence is 17 residues long. The ends lost 0 bases at V and 5 bases at J; junction bases unmatched: 9. For the CDR3, the DNA is TGTGCCAGCAGCCAAGAACGTTCAGGGGGCGAGGATCAGCCCCAGCATTTT. Its protein is CASSQERSGGEDQPQHF.

This chain joins TRBV5-1 and TRBJ2-7, with 12 bases identical to TRBD1. Germline V lookup: CDR1 SGHRS, CDR2 YFSETQ. This CDR3 is built from 17 residues. Losses at the gene ends were 4 bases for V and 5 bases for J; bases not matched to a gene: 13. Here the CDR3 reads CASSPHAGTGGDDEQYF. The CDR3 DNA reads TGCGCCAGCAGCCCCCACGCCGGGACAGGGGGCGACGACGAGCAGTACTTC.

V usage is TRBV28 and J usage is TRBJ1-1; possible D gene TRBD1, 5 bases. Germline V gene data show CDR1 as MDHEN and CDR2 as SYDVKM. The ends were cut back, 6 bases at V and 5 bases at J, with 16 bases in the middle. The CDR3 is 14 amino acids. The chain's CDR3 is CASSLGDLWTEAFF. The CDR3 nucleotides are TGTGCCAGCAGCTTGGGGGACTTATGGACTGAAGCTTTCTTT.

The chain has TRBV7-9 and TRBJ1-1; D perhaps matches TRBD1 (5 bases). This CDR3 is built from 13 residues. CDR1 is SEHNR, CDR2 FQNEAQ, per germline (reference sequence). Deletions cut 2 bases from V and 8 bases from J, with 12 bases between. The CDR3 here is CASSLSSGLEAFF. The CDR3 DNA reads as TGTGCCAGCAGCTTAAGTTCAGGGCTGGAAGCTTTCTTT.

This chain uses TRBV11-2 with TRBJ1-2; 8 nucleotides line up with TRBD1. CDR1 is SGHAT and CDR2 is FQNNGV in the germline V gene. V trimming: 0 bases; J trimming: 4 bases; junction bases outside the gene matches: 4. The CDR3 contains 15 residues. The CDR3 DNA reads as TGTGCCAGCAGCTTAGACCCGGGACAGGCCTATGGCTACACCTTC. It yields the protein CASSLDPGQAYGYTF.

The rearrangement links TRBV28 to TRBJ1-1; no definite D call. CDR3 length: 13 amino acids. Germline V lookup: CDR1 MDHEN, CDR2 SYDVKM. Trimming removed 2 bases at V and 4 bases at J, with 8 bases between. CDR3 amino acids: CASSLQGATEAFF. The CDR3 DNA follows: TGTGCCAGCAGTTTACAAGGAGCCACTGAAGCTTTCTTT.

V and J are TRBV5-5 and TRBJ1-3; 10 bases are shared with TRBD1. Trimming at V came to 4 bases and at J to 4 bases, leaving 5 bases not matched to a gene. The germline gives CDR1 SGHKS, CDR2 YYEKEE (reference sequence). The CDR3 spans 15 residues. In DNA, the CDR3 is TGTGCCAGCAGCCTCGGGACAGGGGTCGGAAACACCATATATTTT. The encoded protein is CASSLGTGVGNTIYF.

The genes are TRBV18 and TRBJ2-1; 8 bases fit TRBD2. V was pared by 2 bases and J by 5 bases, with 5 bases of the junction left unmatched. CDR3 length: 15 residues. Germline V gene data show CDR1 as KGHSH and CDR2 as LQKENI. Here the CDR3 DNA reads TGTGCCAGCTCACCAAGGACTAGCCGAGACAATGAGCAGTTCTTC. Translated: CASSPRTSRDNEQFF.

In its sample, this clone was seen a few times. This sample also contains other DNA sequences that code for the same CDR3. The rearrangement joins TRBV6-5 to TRBJ1-5; D not resolved. Germline values: CDR1 MNHEY, CDR2 SVGAGI. V gave up 8 bases and J gave up 4 bases, with 9 bases separating them. The CDR3 has 12 residues. CDR3 in amino acids: CASRSGNQPQHF. The CDR3, as DNA: TGTGCCAGCCGTTCGGGGAATCAGCCCCAGCATTTT.

V usage is TRBV15 and J usage is TRBJ1-2; D remains unclear. The V end lost 1 base, the J end lost 3 bases, and 9 bases lay between the germline ends. This CDR3 is 14 amino acids long. Germline-derived CDR1 and CDR2 are LNHNV and YYDKDF (reference sequence). The CDR3 loop is CATSRGPGYYGYTF. For the CDR3, the DNA is TGTGCCACCAGCAGAGGTCCGGGGTACTATGGCTACACCTTC.